The sequence of this T cell receptor beta chain was determined in a study of cytomegalovirus exposure and HLA in healthy donors (dated by TCRdb to 2017 to 2019). Concerning the study at large: A later analysis indicated that the 130 or so validation repertoires were generated on the platform also employed for the approximately 700 repertoires of the first cohort. The study aimed to test whether cataloging public T cell receptors could reveal signatures of past pathogen exposure. Along with the approximately 650-subject first cohort, a separate validation cohort of 120 different subjects was used. To predict cytomegalovirus infection status, the study combined high-throughput TCR immunosequencing, statistical association of individual TCRs with disease status, and machine learning.

The donors belonged to the validation cohort of around 120 subjects, which was separate from the roughly 670-subject first cohort. Libraries were constructed by the immunoSEQ multiplex PCR assay. The authors' analysis ran thus. A statistical classification framework was built for diagnosing cytomegalovirus status from the catalog of TCR beta chain sequences. The source is immuneACCESS, and TCRdb retained only in-frame sequences with V and J called. Part of the clones is not carried over; for the studies checked, unresolved V genes explain less than half of this, and the remainder is unexplained. Clone size and the V and J calls come from that table; the DNA yielded D and trimming. The sample records some 200,000 clones, roughly 86% of which are singletons. Roughly 6.6% of the sample is in the top ten clones. Study-wide conclusions, independent of this receptor: A few of the identified cytomegalovirus-associated TCR beta chains were confirmed in vitro to be specific for cytomegalovirus antigens. The study listed 150 to 200 TCR beta chains as associated with cytomegalovirus. The authors suggested that the approach could potentially be generalized to other disease states and immunological phenotypes. Across donors, most TCR sequences were observed very rarely, whereas some public TCRs were present in many individuals. The classifier was reported to diagnose cytomegalovirus status with high specificity and sensitivity in both the original cohort and the validation cohort. A later analysis lacked HLA typing for the validation cohort, so it scored co-occurrence in that cohort across all 120 repertoires. In a later analysis, TCRs clustered in the first cohort were found to also tend to co-occur in the 110 or so validation repertoires, with 85% to 95% of cluster scores above 0.

On this clone itself: Its recognized antigen is unknown. Per-nucleotide qualities are absent, and no much larger clonotype sits a single base away.

CDR3 length: 18 amino acids, cysteine to phenylalanine. The retained sequence is limited to the CDR3, 54 bases, with the frame set at the first base. V ends up 2 bases short and J 6 bases short, with an unmatched junction base count of 9. The germline V gene specifies SGHRS as CDR1 and YFSETQ as CDR2. This sequence uses TRBV5-1 and TRBJ2-2, and TRBD2 aligns with 14 junction nucleotides. Specimen: PBMCs. The origin of this receptor is a man aged 30-40 years in good health and CMV-seropositive. The DNA sequence follows: TGCGCCAGCAGCTTTTCCGGACTAGCGGGAGGAGGTCCCGGGGAGCTGTTTTTT. This is translated as CASSFSGLAGGGPGELFF.